This T cell receptor (beta chain) was captured by sequencing in a study of blood T cell repertoires in COVID-19 (dated by TCRdb to 2020 to 2021). Describing the broader study: Collaborator samples came from the United States, Italy and Spain and covered acute and convalescent phases of COVID-19. The material from the prospective study consisted of cDNA or gDNA derived from T cells, B-cell-depleted T cells, or PBMCs. Samples came from the ongoing ImmuneRACE study (first 160 participants) plus 1,254 subjects from 6 global collaborators. A freely available public database, intended as a resource for researchers studying the immune response to SARS-CoV-2, is where the repertoires were released. Subjects who had been exposed to COVID-19, were actively infected with it, or had recovered from it provided the deeply sampled blood TCRbeta repertoires that made up the dataset. Nearly every sample came with metadata listing a de-identified subject ID, COVID-19 status, age in years and sex. Where HLA class I and class II types were available, the types were taken from metadata supplied by the sample provider, not from assay-based typing.

TCRbeta CDR3 regions were amplified from genomic DNA using the immunoSEQ Assay, a bias-controlled multiplex PCR. The study's own analysis went as follows. The number of nucleated cells in each sample was estimated by amplification of reference gene primers within the assay. To quantify the absolute abundance of each unique TCRbeta CDR3 rearrangement, sequence reads were collapsed and filtered. For each sample, productive Simpson clonality was calculated by taking the square root of Simpson's diversity index across productive rearrangements. TCRdb retrieved this table from immuneACCESS and kept in-frame rearrangements only. Not all clones are present; in checked studies, unresolved V genes account for under half, and no reason is known for the remainder. V, J and clone size were drawn from that table, and D and trimming were deduced from the DNA. The sample has nearly 95,000 clones on record, around 74% of them singletons. Around 4% of the sample is taken by the ten largest.

CDR1 and CDR2 (SNHLY, FYNNEI) derive from the germline V gene. The CDR3, from cysteine to phenylalanine, totals 11 residues. Here the CDR3 DNA is all that survives: 33 bases in frame from base 1. Trimming removed 3 bases from V and 9 bases from J, leaving 9 bases between the germline ends. As to this clone: This clone's antigen is unknown. The sample holds no much larger clone one base away, and base qualities are not on file.

In Seattle, one collaborating source enrolled patients while the infection was active and tracked those patients longitudinally over the course of disease. Whole blood was collected in K2EDTA tubes by collaborating institutions according to the institutions' own protocols. For TCRbeta analysis, collaborators shipped samples as frozen whole blood, isolated PBMCs, or DNA extracted from either of those sample types. The paper as a whole reports these results and caveats: Clinical and demographic metadata were provided uncurated, with the amount varying by source and participant.

The sequencing sample was made of peripheral blood. This TCR was recovered from a man between 70 and 80 years old with COVID-19, enrolled during active disease. The chain couples TRBV2 to TRBJ2-7, with TRBD1 perhaps the D gene, on 6 matching bases. The DNA is TGTGCCAGCAGTGAGGGGGCGGTGCAGTACTTC. Its protein product is CASSEGAVQYF.